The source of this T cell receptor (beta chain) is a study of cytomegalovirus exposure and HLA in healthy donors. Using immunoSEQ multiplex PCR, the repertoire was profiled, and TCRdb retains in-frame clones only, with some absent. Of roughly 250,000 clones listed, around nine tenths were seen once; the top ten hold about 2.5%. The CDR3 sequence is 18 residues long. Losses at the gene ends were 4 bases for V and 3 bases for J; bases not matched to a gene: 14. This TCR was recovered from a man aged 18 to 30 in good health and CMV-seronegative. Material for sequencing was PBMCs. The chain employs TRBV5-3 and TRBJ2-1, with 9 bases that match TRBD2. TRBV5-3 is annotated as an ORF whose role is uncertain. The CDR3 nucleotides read TGTGCCAGAAGCCCCGGGGGTAGCGGGAGCGGTGTCTACAATGAGCAGTTCTTC. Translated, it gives CARSPGGSGSGVYNEQFF.